The 24 T cell receptor beta chains presented below share a single source sample, sequenced in a study of blood T cell repertoires in COVID-19. Produced via immunoSEQ multiplex PCR; TCRdb's table is partial and in-frame only. This sample has around 260,000 clones, with roughly 80% found just once. The sequencing input was peripheral blood. The source of these receptors is a man aged 60 to 69 who had recovered from COVID-19.

This chain links TRBV11-2 with TRBJ2-1, with 9 bases that match TRBD2. With 5 bases clipped from V and 4 bases from J, the junction kept 9 bases outside the gene matches. The germline V gene has CDR1 SGHAT and CDR2 FQNNGV. The CDR3 length is 16 residues. The CDR3 loop reads CASSPVAGGLYNEQFF. The CDR3 region has the DNA TGTGCCAGCAGCCCCGTGGCGGGGGGGCTATACAATGAGCAGTTCTTC.

The rearrangement joins TRBV30 to TRBJ2-6; TRBD1 aligns across 10 bases. CDR1 is GTSNPN and CDR2 is SVGIG in the germline V gene (reference sequence). The CDR3 contains 17 residues. Trimming removed 1 base from V and 3 bases from J; junction bases left unmatched: 6. CDR3 DNA sequence: TGTGCCTGGAGTGCACTGACAGGGGGCGTTGGGGCCAACGTCCTGACTTTC. It specifies CAWSALTGGVGANVLTF.

The rearrangement joins TRBV3-1 (or the pseudogene TRBV3-2) to TRBJ1-3; D remains unclear. Germline assignment: CDR1 LGHDT and CDR2 YNNKEL (reference sequence). The V and J ends lost 1 base and 7 bases respectively, with 8 bases between them. The CDR3 is 13 amino acids. This CDR3 reads CASSQVRGNTIYF. The DNA of the CDR3 is TGTGCCAGCAGCCAAGTGCGGGGTAACACCATATATTTT.

The chain recombines TRBV5-1 with TRBJ1-1; D possibly corresponds to TRBD1 (6 bases). Germline assignment: CDR1 SGHRS and CDR2 YFSETQ. Trimming left V 0 bases short and J 1 base short, with 16 bases between. This CDR3 contains 17 residues. CDR3 nucleotides: TGCGCCAGCAGCTTGGGGTTGACAGGTACCACGAACACTGAAGCTTTCTTT. Translation gives CASSLGLTGTTNTEAFF.

V and J are TRBV19 and TRBJ1-1, with D maybe TRBD1 (5 bases). The length of the CDR3 is 13 residues. Germline V CDR1 and CDR2: LNHDA, SQIVND (reference sequence). Trimming pared 8 bases from V and 4 bases from J, leaving 14 bases between. The CDR3 nucleotides are TGTGCCAGTGCACAAGACAGAGGCACTGAAGCTTTCTTT. Its translation: CASAQDRGTEAFF.

J is TRBJ1-2 and V is TRBV5-1, with TRBD1 matching 7 bases. Per the germline V gene, CDR1 is SGHRS and CDR2 is YFSETQ. V lost 1 base, J lost 7 bases, and 7 bases stayed unmatched. This CDR3 has 14 residues. CDR3 residues: CASSLILAGGGYTF. The DNA of the CDR3 is TGCGCCAGCAGCTTGATTTTGGCAGGGGGTGGCTACACCTTC.

The V call is TRBV9, the J call TRBJ2-3, with 7 bases that match TRBD1. This CDR3 is built from 15 residues. Trimming removed 0 bases from V and 5 bases from J; junction bases left unmatched: 6. Germline CDR1 is SGDLS and CDR2 is YYNGEE. The CDR3 is CASSVVPGGGDTQYF. The DNA for the CDR3 is TGTGCCAGCAGCGTAGTGCCAGGGGGTGGAGATACGCAGTATTTT.

This sequence joins TRBV19 and TRBJ1-5; 10 nucleotides line up with TRBD1. Germline lookup yields CDR1 LNHDA and CDR2 SQIVND (reference sequence). The V segment lost 1 base and the J segment 4 bases; nucleotides outside the gene matches: 1. The CDR3 is made up of 15 amino acids. The CDR3: CASSIGDRGNQPQHF. CDR3 nucleotides: TGTGCCAGTAGTATAGGGGACAGGGGAAATCAGCCCCAGCATTTT.

This clone showed up just a few times. CDR3 bases: TGCAGCGTTGTGGACGTGGGGGACGGGAGCTCCTACGAGCAGTACTTC. Translated, it gives CSVVDVGDGSSYEQYF. The gene calls are TRBV29-1 and TRBJ2-7, with D possibly TRBD2 on 6 matching bases. There are 16 residues in the CDR3. Germline V CDR1 and CDR2: SQVTM, ANQGSEA. V lost 4 bases and J 0 bases, leaving 19 bases between the germline ends.

The V and J genes are TRBV6-5 and TRBJ1-1; maybe TRBD1 (5 bases). CDR1 is MNHEY and CDR2 is SVGAGI in the germline V gene. V was cut by 0 bases and J by 1 base, with 9 bases left in between. This CDR3 spans 15 amino acids. CDR3 residues: CASSYSGRTNTEAFF. For the CDR3, the DNA is TGTGCCAGCAGTTACTCGGGGCGGACGAACACTGAAGCTTTCTTT.

This clone was picked up one time. The chain joins TRBV4-2 to TRBJ2-6; the D gene is possibly TRBD2 (6 bases). V was trimmed by 4 bases and J by 4 bases, leaving 14 bases between them. The CDR3 has 16 amino acids. Germline assignment: CDR1 LGHNA and CDR2 YNFKEQ. The CDR3 reads CASSRLGNSGANVLTF. DNA of the CDR3: TGTGCCAGCAGCCGACTAGGGAACTCAGGGGCCAACGTCCTGACTTTC.

The V and J genes are TRBV3-1 (or the pseudogene TRBV3-2) and TRBJ2-3; 7 positions agree with TRBD2. The CDR3 loop spans 14 amino acids. Germline trimming cut 4 bases from V and 2 bases from J; bases unmatched to any gene: 3. Germline CDR1 reads LGHDT; CDR2 reads YNNKEL (reference sequence). The CDR3 reads CASSRGTTTDTQYF. CDR3 sequence (DNA): TGTGCCAGCAGCCGGGGGACTACCACAGATACGCAGTATTTT.

This clone was recorded once. The chain carries TRBV5-1 and TRBJ2-3; 7 nucleotides line up with TRBD1. The V and J ends lost 3 bases and 0 bases, in that order; junction bases with no gene match: 4. This CDR3 contains 15 residues. Germline CDR1 reads SGHRS; CDR2 reads YFSETQ. The CDR3 nucleotides read TGCGCCAGCAGCTCCAAGGGGGCCAGCACAGATACGCAGTATTTT. It specifies CASSSKGASTDTQYF. The variable domain in full, with the rest retrieved from reference TRBV5-1 and TRBJ2-3, is KAGVTQTPRYLIKTRGQQVTLSCSPISGHRSVSWYQQTPGQGLQFLFEYFSETQRNKGNFPGRFSGRQFSNSRSEMNVSTLELGDSALYLCASSSKGASTDTQYFGPGTRLTVL.

The J gene is TRBJ2-7, the V gene TRBV12-3 or TRBV12-4; no clear D gene. The CDR3 extends over 13 amino acids. V was trimmed by 3 bases and J by 3 bases, leaving 9 bases between them. CDR3 region: CASSLRPGYEQYF. In DNA, the CDR3 is TGTGCCAGCAGTTTGAGGCCCGGCTACGAGCAGTACTTC.

This clone was detected once. The J gene is TRBJ1-1, the V gene TRBV29-1; TRBD1 might be the D (6 bases). This CDR3 spans 13 amino acids. The germline gives CDR1 SQVTM, CDR2 ANQGSEA. Trimming left V 4 bases short and J 4 bases short, with 13 bases between. The CDR3 reads CSVARTEITEAFF. The CDR3, as DNA: TGCAGCGTTGCTAGGACAGAGATCACTGAAGCTTTCTTT. Using reference TRBV29-1 and TRBJ1-1 for the parts outside the CDR3, the full variable domain is SAVISQKPSRDICQRGTSLTIQCQVDSQVTMMFWYRQQPGQSLTLIATANQGSEATYESGFVIDKFPISRPNLTFSTLTVSNMSPEDSSIYLCSVARTEITEAFFGQGTRLTVV.

Points on this clone: Within the sample, other DNA sequences also encode this same CDR3. The chain uses TRBV30 and TRBJ2-1; 10 bases map to TRBD2. The ends lost 0 bases at V and 2 bases at J; junction bases unmatched: 1. Per germline, CDR1 GTSNPN and CDR2 SVGIG (reference sequence). The CDR3 is 15 amino acids. CDR3 DNA: TGTGCCTGGAGTGTCCTAGCGGGGGCCTACAATGAGCAGTTCTTC. Translating it yields CAWSVLAGAYNEQFF.

V and J are TRBV28 and TRBJ1-4, with 7 positions matching TRBD1. The germline CDR1 and CDR2 sequences are MDHEN and SYDVKM. This CDR3 has 15 amino acids. The trim removed 4 bases at V and 7 bases at J, leaving 9 bases unmatched. The CDR3 DNA reads TGTGCCAGCAGTTCTGTAGGGGGCGTAGGTGAAAAACTGTTTTTT. It translates to CASSSVGGVGEKLFF. Based on the CDR3 plus reference TRBV28 and TRBJ1-4, the full variable domain is DVKVTQSSRYLVKRTGEKVFLECVQDMDHENMFWYRQDPGLGLRLIYFSYDVKMKEKGDIPEGYSVSREKKERFSLILESASTNQTSMYLCASSSVGGVGEKLFFGSGTQLSVL.

The rearrangement uses TRBV4-2 and TRBJ2-5; 8 bases fit TRBD2. Per the germline V gene, CDR1 is LGHNA and CDR2 is YNFKEQ. The ends lost 3 bases at V and 2 bases at J; junction bases unmatched: 5. This CDR3 is built from 15 residues. The CDR3 region has the DNA TGTGCCAGCAGCCAGCACACTAGCGGACAAGAGACCCAGTACTTC. This encodes CASSQHTSGQETQYF.

This clone came up once. This rearrangement joins TRBV3-1 (or the pseudogene TRBV3-2) to TRBJ1-2, with 7 bases fitting TRBD1. The V gene's germline CDR1 is LGHDT and CDR2 YNNKEL (reference sequence). CDR3 length equals 14 residues. Germline trimming cut 4 bases from V and 5 bases from J; bases unmatched to any gene: 7. CDR3 DNA: TGTGCCAGCAGCCTCGGACAGGCGGGGTATGGCTACACCTTC. This translates into CASSLGQAGYGYTF.

This clone was seen just once. The chain carries TRBV29-1 and TRBJ1-5, with a possible D match to TRBD1 (5 bases). This CDR3 comprises 15 residues. Germline V gene data show CDR1 as SQVTM and CDR2 as ANQGSEA. Trimming stripped 4 bases from V and 0 bases from J, with 13 bases between. CDR3 sequence reads: CSVAGGINSNQPQHF. CDR3 nucleotides: TGCAGCGTTGCGGGGGGGATTAATAGCAATCAGCCCCAGCATTTT.

This clone was observed a single time. Distinct nucleotide sequences in the sample also encode this CDR3. The rearrangement uses TRBV5-1 and TRBJ1-5, with 9 bases fitting TRBD1. V gave up 0 bases and J gave up 6 bases; unmatched junction bases: 1. Germline assignment: CDR1 SGHRS and CDR2 YFSETQ. This CDR3 is built from 14 residues. The CDR3 DNA reads TGCGCCAGCAGCTTGGGACAGGGGGGTCAGCCCCAGCATTTT. Its protein is CASSLGQGGQPQHF. Variable domain in full (rest from reference TRBV5-1 and TRBJ1-5): KAGVTQTPRYLIKTRGQQVTLSCSPISGHRSVSWYQQTPGQGLQFLFEYFSETQRNKGNFPGRFSGRQFSNSRSEMNVSTLELGDSALYLCASSLGQGGQPQHFGDGTRLSIL.

The rearrangement joins TRBV3-1 (or the pseudogene TRBV3-2) to TRBJ2-7; the D gene is possibly TRBD2 (7 bases). Per germline, CDR1 LGHDT and CDR2 YNNKEL (reference sequence). The V gene lost 0 bases and the J gene lost 2 bases, with 11 bases spanning the gap. CDR3 length: 15 amino acids. The CDR3 sequence is CASSQDRGGTYEQYF. CDR3 DNA sequence: TGTGCCAGCAGCCAAGATAGGGGGGGGACCTACGAGCAGTACTTC.

V gene TRBV7-3 combines with J gene TRBJ2-1, with TRBD1 as a possible D gene (6 bases). The CDR3 loop spans 16 amino acids. The germline CDR1 and CDR2 sequences are SGHTA and FQGTGA. V was shortened by 5 bases and J by 0 bases, with 14 bases between the two germline ends. The DNA for the CDR3 is TGTGCCAGCAGCCCCCAGGGGACGCTCTCCTACAATGAGCAGTTCTTC. It specifies CASSPQGTLSYNEQFF. Variable domain in full (rest from reference TRBV7-3 and TRBJ2-1): GAGVSQTPSNKVTEKGKYVELRCDPISGHTALYWYRQSLGQGPEFLIYFQGTGAADDSGLPNDRFFAVRPEGSVSTLKIQRTERGDSAVYLCASSPQGTLSYNEQFFGPGTRLTVL.

V and J are TRBV5-1 and TRBJ2-1; TRBD2 agrees at 8 bases. Germline V gene sequence: CDR1 SGHRS, CDR2 YFSETQ. CDR3 length equals 14 residues. Trimming cost V 3 bases and J 9 bases; bases outside gene matches: 8. CDR3: CASSSGLEGLEQFF. In nucleotides, the CDR3 is TGCGCCAGCAGCTCGGGACTAGAAGGGCTTGAGCAGTTCTTC. The whole variable domain, filled in from reference TRBV5-1 and TRBJ2-1, reads KAGVTQTPRYLIKTRGQQVTLSCSPISGHRSVSWYQQTPGQGLQFLFEYFSETQRNKGNFPGRFSGRQFSNSRSEMNVSTLELGDSALYLCASSSGLEGLEQFFGPGTRLTVL.